The 5 T cell receptor beta chains below were found in one sample sequenced in a study of T-cell reconstitution after alpha-beta-depleted transplantation in children. Using unique molecular identifiers, the investigators prepared the TCRbeta library. TCRdb ran MiXCR on the PCR reads and lists one entry per CDR3 protein. Found here are about 540,000 distinct CDR3 sequences, approximately 20% of them singletons; the top ten hold approximately 3%. This sample comprised PBMCs from the stem cell graft donor, obtained from the stem cell graft. The origin of the receptors is a human donor who donated a stem cell graft to a child with acute lymphoblastic leukemia.

This clonotype was seen a few times. The V call is TRBV5-1, the J call TRBJ1-1; D remains unclear. The CDR3 loop spans 15 amino acids. Trimming removed 4 bases from V and 3 bases from J, with 16 bases in between. Germline CDR1 SGHRS, CDR2 YFSETQ. The CDR3 nucleotides are TGCGCCAGCAGCCTGGACTGGTGGAGGGACACTGAAGCTTTCTTT. This encodes CASSLDWWRDTEAFF.

The DNA of the CDR3 is TGTGCCTGGAGTCTGGGGCAGGGGGCGGCCTACGAGCAGTACTTC. This codes for CAWSLGQGAAYEQYF. J is TRBJ2-7 and V is TRBV30, with 8 bases identical to TRBD1. Germline V gene lookup returns CDR1 GTSNPN and CDR2 SVGIG (reference sequence). This CDR3 contains 15 residues. The ends lost 2 bases at V and 2 bases at J; junction bases unmatched: 8.

The chain combines TRBV2 with TRBJ2-3; 7 bases match TRBD1. Germline loops: CDR1 SNHLY, CDR2 FYNNEI. With 7 bases clipped from V and 1 base from J, the junction kept 5 bases outside the gene matches. This CDR3 spans 14 amino acids. The CDR3 DNA reads as TGTGCCAGCAATAGGGACAGCGGCACAGATACGCAGTATTTT. As protein: CASNRDSGTDTQYF.

The CDR3 DNA follows: TGTGCCAGCAGTTTAAGGCAGGCTTACCTTCAAGAGACCCAGTACTTC. As protein: CASSLRQAYLQETQYF. This chain links TRBV12-3 or TRBV12-4 with TRBJ2-5, with unresolved D. The length of the CDR3 is 16 residues. Trimming removed 2 bases from V and 2 bases from J, with 15 bases in between.

The chain is built from TRBV5-1 and TRBJ2-1; tentative D call: TRBD1 (7 bases). The CDR3 covers 15 residues. V dropped 0 bases and J dropped 8 bases, with 15 bases sitting between them. CDR1 is SGHRS, CDR2 YFSETQ, per germline. CDR3 loop: CASSLAQGGRDEQFF. CDR3 bases: TGCGCCAGCAGCTTGGCCCAGGGGGGAAGAGATGAGCAGTTCTTC.